Sequencing of this T cell receptor (beta chain) was carried out in a study of OX40 agonist ivuxolimab in advanced cancers. Germline assignment: CDR1 SGHRS and CDR2 YFSETQ. There are 14 residues in the CDR3. V was trimmed by 0 bases and J by 0 bases, leaving 4 bases between them. The method was immunoSEQ multiplex PCR; TCRdb's version includes in-frame clones alone and lacks a portion of them. This sample carries approximately 15,000 clones, 80% to 90% of them seen once, and the ten largest clones take 15% to 20%. The chain uses TRBV5-1 and TRBJ1-5; D is unresolved. The sequence came from an adult with an advanced solid tumor such as melanoma, head and neck, liver or kidney cancer. The specimen comprised CD4+ or CD8+ T cells sorted from blood, sampled in a trial of the OX40 agonist ivuxolimab. The CDR3 region is CASSLAYSNQPQHF. Written as DNA, the CDR3 is TGCGCCAGCAGCTTGGCCTATAGCAATCAGCCCCAGCATTTT. Complete variable domain (other parts from reference TRBV5-1 and TRBJ1-5): KAGVTQTPRYLIKTRGQQVTLSCSPISGHRSVSWYQQTPGQGLQFLFEYFSETQRNKGNFPGRFSGRQFSNSRSEMNVSTLELGDSALYLCASSLAYSNQPQHFGDGTRLSIL.